This T cell receptor (beta chain) was sequenced in a study of CD8+ T cells in alopecia areata. Regarding the study as a whole: Normal scalp had lower clonality than lesional scalp, with alopecia totalis/universalis lesions showing this most strongly.

Those with alopecia areata gave lesional scalp punch biopsies and peripheral blood. CD4+ and CD8+ T cells were sorted from PBMCs stained for CD3, CD4 and CD8. V was pared by 7 bases and J by 4 bases, with 17 bases between. Germline V gene data show CDR1 as SGHVS and CDR2 as FNYEAQ. The length of the CDR3 is 14 residues. The sequencing template was cDNA reverse transcribed from extracted RNA. The data were produced by immunoSEQ multiplex PCR, yet TCRdb's version contains in-frame clones alone and is incomplete. The sample has about 130,000 clones; 58% are singletons. This clone was detected only a few times. Its antigen is still unknown.

The gene calls are TRBV7-6 and TRBJ2-7; tentatively, D is TRBD1 (5 bases). The source of this sequence is a human donor with alopecia areata. The source material was CD4+ T cells sorted from blood, sampled at week 0. CDR3 region: CASTQGALGYEQYF. CDR3 DNA sequence: TGTGCCAGCACCCAGGGCGCATTAGGGTACGAGCAGTACTTC.